The present TCR beta chain was sequenced within a study of control samples from healthy donors and cancer patients. Only in-frame clones appear in the TCRdb table, and some are missing; sequencing was by immunoSEQ multiplex PCR. The sample holds some 120,000 clones; around 93% are singletons and the top ten take around 7.9%. Germline CDR1 reads SGHTA; CDR2 reads FQGNSA. The CDR3 sequence is 18 residues long. Deletions cut 1 base from V and 7 bases from J, with 26 bases between. This clonotype originated in a man aged 18 to 35 in good health. The chain combines TRBV7-2 with TRBJ2-7; D is perhaps TRBD2 (5 bases). Material for sequencing was blood. The CDR3 region has the DNA TGTGCCAGCAGCTTAGACGCCACTACTATTTCGATGGGCGGGGAGCAGTACTTC. This sequence encodes CASSLDATTISMGGEQYF.